This is a list of T cell receptor beta chains from one sample in a study of CXCR3-negative and CXCR3-positive naive CD8 T cells. From its re-call of the 5' RACE reads, TCRdb lists each CDR3 protein once, without DNA. The sample table includes some 39,000 distinct CDR3 sequences. The sequencing input was naive CXCR3- CD8+ T cells from blood. The receptors derive from a human donor in good health. Some clones in this sample may be carry-over from other donors' samples. Each CDR3 is given with its conserved first and last residue. Part of the rows lack a size; the others show once, few, many or a class for expanded clones.

TRBJ2-1 NA 14 TRBV6-5 CASSYFDSGNEQFF
TRBJ2-7 NA 15 TRBV28 CASLPPGREPYEQYF
TRBJ2-1 NA 12 TRBV7-9 CASSLGDYEQFF
TRBJ2-1 NA 18 TRBV14 CASSQEPPTSGQYNEQFF
TRBJ2-5 NA 16 TRBV7-8 CASSLASGGGQETQYF
TRBJ2-3 NA 12 TRBV10-3 CAISESGDTQYF
TRBJ2-3 NA 14 TRBV20-1 CSARAGLPGDTQYF
TRBJ2-7 NA 13 TRBV29-1 CSARTGNSYEQYF
TRBJ1-2 NA 18 TRBV18 CASSPVVTTGRLNYGYTF
TRBJ1-1 NA 15 TRBV20-1 CSARDSQLPWAEAFF
TRBJ1-5 NA 14 TRBV5-6 CASSLGVGIQPQHF
TRBJ2-1 NA 11 TRBV29-1 CSVRRGNEQFF
TRBJ2-1 NA 16 TRBV6-5 CASSPGPFSSYNEQFF
TRBJ2-3 NA 15 TRBV9 CASSKRQGFTDTQYF
TRBJ2-5 NA 13 TRBV20-1 CSHGLAGGQTQYF
TRBJ2-1 NA 12 TRBV5-1 CASSSGGNEQFF
TRBJ2-3 NA 15 TRBV28 CASSADRESTDTQYF
TRBJ2-6 NA 16 TRBV7-3 CASSTIGGAGANVLTF
TRBJ2-3 NA 15 TRBV7-9 CASSLYGTTTDTQYF
TRBJ2-7 NA 11 TRBV29-1 CSVAQGSEQYF
TRBJ2-7 NA 14 TRBV3-1 CASSQDRRSYEQYF
TRBJ2-1 NA 15 TRBV6-2/TRBV6-3 CASSYWTGADNEQFF
TRBJ2-7 NA 17 TRBV21-1 CASSKEQGAWVHYEQYF
TRBJ1-1 NA 11 TRBV29-1 CSAWVNTEAFF
TRBJ2-1 NA 15 TRBV4-3 CASSQIRGGYGEQFF
TRBJ2-3 medium-sized 15 TRBV7-7 CASSLMSDSADTQYF
TRBJ2-7 NA 12 TRBV10-3 CAISTGSYEQYF
TRBJ2-5 NA 16 TRBV7-2 CASSLGQGGLQETQYF
TRBJ1-1 NA 15 TRBV3-1 CASSRPRGGDTEAFF
TRBJ2-4 NA 12 TRBV12-3/TRBV12-4 CATTGDKNIQYF
TRBJ2-7 NA 12 TRBV12-3/TRBV12-4 CASSLQGDEQYF
TRBJ2-3 NA 14 TRBV7-3 CASSFLGNTDTQYF
TRBJ2-4 NA 17 TRBV7-2 CASSLGKGALAKNIQYF
TRBJ2-7 NA 13 TRBV6-2/TRBV6-3 CASSSVGADEQYF
TRBJ2-1 NA 15 TRBV14 CASSQVASSYNEQFF
TRBJ2-2 NA 15 TRBV27 CASSTLLSLSGELFF
TRBJ2-7 NA 14 TRBV7-2 CASSSSGGAYEQYF
TRBJ2-7 NA 19 TRBV20-1 CSARSSNGVYRMEPYEQYF
TRBJ2-5 NA 16 TRBV29-1 CSVDGPPGQGMETQYF
TRBJ2-1 NA 14 TRBV2 CASSERGQVHEQFF
TRBJ1-1 NA 13 TRBV9 CASSPDGVAEAFF
TRBJ2-7 NA 14 TRBV27 CASRHSGSRDEQYF
TRBJ2-1 NA 14 TRBV27 CASRTLTGSGEQFF
TRBJ2-1 NA 15 TRBV20-1 CSADPGRSSYNEQFF
TRBJ1-6 NA 15 TRBV30 CAWSVMGRGPSPLHF
TRBJ1-1 NA 12 TRBV11-2 CSSSLRNTEAFF
TRBJ2-3 NA 13 TRBV7-3 CASSWGYTDTQYF
TRBJ1-2 NA 15 TRBV29-1 CSVVVPDRGDLGYTF
TRBJ2-3 medium-sized 13 TRBV7-3 CASSRERTDTQYF
TRBJ1-1 NA 15 TRBV4-2 CASSHLGQGNTEAFF
TRBJ2-1 NA 13 TRBV7-9 CASSPPMFDEQFF
TRBJ2-5 NA 14 TRBV20-1 CSASGGLVQETQYF
TRBJ2-1 NA 13 TRBV12-3/TRBV12-4 CASSFTSGGEQFF
TRBJ1-1 NA 13 TRBV12-3/TRBV12-4 CASSLRSDTEAFF
TRBJ1-2 NA 16 TRBV7-9 CASSPPGQLPGYGYTF